The 32 T cell receptor beta chains below come from one sample, sequenced in a study of T cell responses to AZD1222 COVID-19 vaccine. TCRdb keeps only in-frame clones here, not all; method: immunoSEQ multiplex PCR. Here the sample spans more than 150,000 clones, approximately 89% being singletons. The sequences come from peripheral blood, collected on day 0 of AZD1222 vaccination. The receptors here all came from an adult in good health.

This clone was found once. The chain employs TRBV5-4 and TRBJ1-6; 7 bases fit TRBD1. The junction had 7 bases not matched to a gene; V was cut back by 4 bases and J by 0 bases. The CDR3 contains 17 residues. In germline, CDR1 is SGHNT, CDR2 YYREEE (reference sequence). The CDR3 region is CASSPGQPSSYNSPLHF. The CDR3 DNA follows: TGTGCCAGCAGCCCGGGACAGCCCAGCTCCTATAATTCACCCCTCCACTTT.

This chain joins TRBV7-9 and TRBJ1-6, with 9 nucleotides matching TRBD1. With 6 bases clipped from V and 7 bases from J, the junction kept 7 bases outside the gene matches. CDR3 size: 15 residues. The germline V gene encodes CDR1 SEHNR and CDR2 FQNEAQ (reference sequence). Here the CDR3 DNA reads TGTGCCAGCAGACTAGGGGGACAGGGAAATTCACCCCTCCACTTT. The encoded protein is CASRLGGQGNSPLHF.

The chain links TRBV6-5 to TRBJ2-2; D is uncertain. Germline loops: CDR1 MNHEY, CDR2 SVGAGI. CDR3 length equals 14 residues. The V gene lost 4 bases and the J gene lost 1 base, with 7 bases spanning the gap. The CDR3 is CASSLQENTGELFF. Here the CDR3 DNA reads TGTGCCAGCAGTTTACAAGAGAACACCGGGGAGCTGTTTTTT.

V and J are TRBV5-4 and TRBJ1-3; D gene unclear. Per germline, CDR1 SGHNT and CDR2 YYREEE (reference sequence). The CDR3 length is 13 residues. Trimming removed 5 bases from V and 2 bases from J, with 8 bases in between. CDR3 sequence reads: CASRYMTGNTIYF. Written as DNA, the CDR3 is TGTGCCAGCAGATATATGACTGGAAACACCATATATTTT.

The genes are TRBV7-9 and TRBJ1-2; a possible D gene is TRBD1 (5 bases). Looked up from germline, CDR1 is SEHNR and CDR2 is FQNEAQ (reference sequence). The CDR3 covers 16 residues. V shed 7 bases and J shed 1 base, with 19 bases lying between them. In DNA form, the CDR3 reads TGTGCCAGCACAACTACGGCAGGGATGGGTAACTATGGCTACACCTTC. It is translated as CASTTTAGMGNYGYTF.

The chain couples TRBV6-6 to TRBJ2-7; D gene ambiguous. From germline, CDR1 is MNHNY and CDR2 SVGAGI (reference sequence). V was cut by 6 bases and J by 0 bases, with 9 bases left in between. The CDR3 loop spans 13 amino acids. CDR3 nucleotide sequence: TGTGCCAGCAGCCGACGGAACTCCTACGAGCAGTACTTC. Translated: CASSRRNSYEQYF.

The rearrangement uses TRBV30 and TRBJ1-2, with D unclear. This CDR3 spans 13 amino acids. Germline-derived CDR1 and CDR2 are GTSNPN and SVGIG (reference sequence). The V and J ends lost 2 bases and 0 bases respectively, with 7 bases between them. The CDR3 DNA sequence: TGTGCCTGGAGTATCGGAGCTAACTATGGCTACACCTTC. Translated, it gives CAWSIGANYGYTF.

This chain links TRBV7-2 with TRBJ2-1, with D possibly called TRBD1 or TRBD2 (5 bases each). This CDR3 is built from 16 residues. Trimming shortened V by 7 bases and J by 0 bases, and 16 bases separated the two germline ends. Germline lookup yields CDR1 SGHTA and CDR2 FQGNSA. CDR3 region: CASTDAGTRSYNEQFF. Written as DNA, the CDR3 is TGTGCCAGCACCGACGCTGGGACCCGCTCCTACAATGAGCAGTTCTTC.

This clone has a handful of counts. The rearrangement uses TRBV6-5 and TRBJ1-1; D remains ambiguous. Germline V gene lookup returns CDR1 MNHEY and CDR2 SVGAGI. The CDR3 sequence is 14 residues long. V shed 1 base and J shed 5 bases, with 11 bases lying between them. The CDR3 loop is CASSYYGKMTEAFF. The CDR3, as DNA: TGTGCCAGCAGTTACTACGGGAAGATGACTGAAGCTTTCTTT.

V is TRBV10-2 and J is TRBJ1-1; D is possibly TRBD1 (5 bases). Germline loops: CDR1 WSHSY, CDR2 SAAADI. V gave up 2 bases and J gave up 10 bases, with 11 bases separating them. CDR3 length equals 12 residues. In DNA, the CDR3 is TGCGCCAGCAGTGAGCAGATAGGGACAGCTTTCTTT. Protein product: CASSEQIGTAFF.

The V call is TRBV7-3, the J call TRBJ1-1; maybe TRBD1 (6 bases). CDR3 length: 13 residues. The V gene's germline CDR1 is SGHTA and CDR2 FQGTGA. Trimming stripped 4 bases from V and 6 bases from J, with 12 bases between. CDR3 nucleotide sequence: TGTGCCAGCAGCTCTACAGGGAGGTCTGAAGCTTTCTTT. This sequence encodes CASSSTGRSEAFF.

The chain recombines TRBV7-3 with TRBJ2-2; D unresolved. V dropped 1 base and J dropped 9 bases, with 15 bases sitting between them. Germline assignment: CDR1 SGHTA and CDR2 FQGTGA. The CDR3 contains 15 residues. The CDR3 nucleotides are TGTGCCAGCAGCTTAAAGGTGAGAATGTCCAGGGAGCTGTTTTTT. It specifies CASSLKVRMSRELFF. Using reference TRBV7-3 and TRBJ2-2 for the parts outside the CDR3, the full variable domain is GAGVSQTPSNKVTEKGKYVELRCDPISGHTALYWYRQSLGQGPEFLIYFQGTGAADDSGLPNDRFFAVRPEGSVSTLKIQRTERGDSAVYLCASSLKVRMSRELFFGEGSRLTVL.

The chain carries TRBV4-1 and TRBJ2-1; TRBD2 aligns across 11 bases. Germline assignment: CDR1 MGHRA and CDR2 YSYEKL. Trimming at V came to 0 bases and at J to 7 bases, leaving 11 bases not matched to a gene. This CDR3 has 18 amino acids. Here the CDR3 DNA reads TGCGCCAGCAGCCAAGAACGGACGACTAGCGGGAAAGGGAATGAGCAGTTCTTC. Protein: CASSQERTTSGKGNEQFF.

This chain connects TRBV4-1 to TRBJ2-7; D unresolved. The V end lost 1 base, the J end lost 3 bases, and 10 bases lay between the germline ends. Per the germline V gene, CDR1 is MGHRA and CDR2 is YSYEKL. The CDR3 runs 14 residues. The CDR3 nucleotides are TGCGCCAGCAGCCAAGTTTCTACAGACTACGAGCAGTACTTC. Translating it yields CASSQVSTDYEQYF.

This sequence joins TRBV29-1 and TRBJ1-1; 7 positions match TRBD1. The germline V gene encodes CDR1 SQVTM and CDR2 ANQGSEA. J lost 3 bases, V lost 6 bases, and 4 bases had no gene match. The CDR3 runs 12 residues. CDR3 residues: CSVSTGDTEAFF. CDR3 DNA: TGCAGCGTATCAACAGGGGACACTGAAGCTTTCTTT.

The CDR3 loop reads CASSFRAVEQYF. CDR3 nucleotides: TGTGCCAGCAGCTTCCGGGCAGTCGAGCAGTACTTC. The V gene is TRBV13, the J gene TRBJ2-7; D is unclear. Germline CDR1 and CDR2: PRHDT and FYEKMQ (reference sequence). Trimming removed 3 bases at V and 6 bases at J, with 9 bases between. The CDR3 is 12 amino acids.

J is TRBJ1-2 and V is TRBV13, with D unclear. Germline CDR1 is PRHDT and CDR2 is FYEKMQ (reference sequence). The CDR3 is 14 residues long. V dropped 5 bases and J dropped 2 bases, with 12 bases sitting between them. CDR3 region: CASSPSSWNYGYTF. The DNA for the CDR3 is TGTGCCAGCAGCCCAAGTTCCTGGAACTATGGCTACACCTTC. Full variable domain (missing parts from reference TRBV13 and TRBJ1-2): AAGVIQSPRHLIKEKRETATLKCYPIPRHDTVYWYQQGPGQDPQFLISFYEKMQSDKGSIPDRFSAQQFSDYHSELNMSSLELGDSALYFCASSPSSWNYGYTFGSGTRLTVV.

The J gene is TRBJ1-5, the V gene TRBV19; D unresolved. V was shortened by 5 bases and J by 1 base, with 3 bases between the two germline ends. Germline CDR1 LNHDA, CDR2 SQIVND (reference sequence). The CDR3 length is 12 residues. CDR3 loop: CASSGSNQPQHF. CDR3 DNA: TGTGCCAGTAGTGGAAGCAATCAGCCCCAGCATTTT.

The rearrangement joins TRBV24-1 to TRBJ1-1; possibly TRBD1 for D (6 bases). V was trimmed by 4 bases and J by 7 bases, leaving 12 bases between them. The germline CDR1 and CDR2 sequences are KGHDR and SFDVKD. CDR3 length: 13 residues. The CDR3 region is CATSDSNRVEAFF. CDR3 bases: TGTGCCACCAGTGACTCGAACAGGGTTGAAGCTTTCTTT.

CDR3 bases: TGTGCCAGTAGTCTCGGACAGGGCCCGGGGGAGCAGTACTTC. Its protein is CASSLGQGPGEQYF. V is TRBV19 and J is TRBJ2-7; 8 nucleotides match TRBD1. Germline V CDR1 and CDR2: LNHDA, SQIVND (reference sequence). With 5 bases clipped from V and 7 bases from J, the junction kept 10 bases outside the gene matches. This CDR3 contains 14 residues.

The chain combines TRBV5-1 with TRBJ2-5; possibly TRBD2 for D (5 bases). The CDR3 length is 15 residues. CDR1 is SGHRS, CDR2 YFSETQ, per germline. V lost 4 bases and J 5 bases, leaving 18 bases between the germline ends. CDR3 coding DNA: TGCGCCAGCAGCACTAGAATAGGGAGTCCGGAGACCCAGTACTTC. This sequence encodes CASSTRIGSPETQYF.

The chain employs TRBV6-1 and TRBJ1-5; the D is unclear. Germline-derived CDR1 and CDR2 are MNHNS and SASEGT. This CDR3 contains 16 residues. V dropped 2 bases and J dropped 6 bases, with 17 bases sitting between them. CDR3 bases: TGTGCCAGCAGTGAAACCGACCGACCGTACCTTCAGCCCCAGCATTTT. It encodes CASSETDRPYLQPQHF.

The genes are TRBV19 and TRBJ1-5; the match to TRBD1 covers 7 bases. Per the germline V gene, CDR1 is LNHDA and CDR2 is SQIVND (reference sequence). J lost 10 bases, V lost 3 bases, and 12 bases had no gene match. This CDR3 is built from 15 residues. Written as DNA, the CDR3 is TGTGCCAGTAGTATCACAGGGGTCTCCATCAAACCCCAGCATTTT. It encodes CASSITGVSIKPQHF.

The rearrangement joins TRBV7-3 to TRBJ1-2; D is possibly TRBD1 (6 bases). CDR1 and CDR2 from the germline V gene are SGHTA and FQGTGA. The CDR3 contains 14 residues. Trimming took 0 bases from V and 7 from J, leaving 12 bases between them. Here the CDR3 reads CASSLTGGGGGYTF. The CDR3 coding sequence is TGTGCCAGCAGCTTAACAGGTGGAGGGGGTGGCTACACCTTC.

The chain has TRBV4-2 and TRBJ1-1; 7 bases are shared with TRBD1. V shed 2 bases, J shed 4 bases, and the junction held 22 bases outside the gene matches. This CDR3 region has 20 residues. Germline values: CDR1 LGHNA, CDR2 YNFKEQ. CDR3: CASSQSWGPDRASLGTEAFF. As DNA, the CDR3 is TGTGCCAGCAGCCAAAGTTGGGGCCCCGACAGGGCCTCCTTGGGCACTGAAGCTTTCTTT.

This chain connects TRBV5-1 to TRBJ2-7, with 10 bases matching TRBD2. The CDR3 is 16 residues long. From germline, CDR1 is SGHRS and CDR2 YFSETQ. J was trimmed by 2 bases and V by 2 bases; bases with no gene match: 7. The CDR3, as DNA: TGCGCCAGCAGCTTATCCCTAGCGGGAGCGGCCTACGAGCAGTACTTC. It encodes CASSLSLAGAAYEQYF. The full variable domain, its missing parts supplied by reference TRBV5-1 and TRBJ2-7, is KAGVTQTPRYLIKTRGQQVTLSCSPISGHRSVSWYQQTPGQGLQFLFEYFSETQRNKGNFPGRFSGRQFSNSRSEMNVSTLELGDSALYLCASSLSLAGAAYEQYFGPGTRLTVT.

This chain connects TRBV10-1 to TRBJ2-3; D is tentatively TRBD1 or TRBD2 (5 bases each). The V and J ends lost 3 bases and 2 bases respectively, with 12 bases between them. The germline V gene has CDR1 WNHNN and CDR2 SYGVQD (reference sequence). The CDR3 consists of 15 residues. In DNA, the CDR3 is TGCGCCAGCAGTGACCCCGGGACGGCCACAGATACGCAGTATTTT. Its translation: CASSDPGTATDTQYF.

The CDR3 DNA is TGCGCCAGCAGCTGGGTCGGGACAGGGTCGGAGACCCAGTACTTC. Protein product: CASSWVGTGSETQYF. V is TRBV5-1 and J is TRBJ2-5; TRBD1 matches at 9 bases. The J segment lost 5 bases and the V segment lost 3 bases, leaving 8 bases of the junction unmatched. CDR1 is SGHRS and CDR2 is YFSETQ in the germline V gene. The CDR3 covers 15 residues. Full variable domain (outside the CDR3, taken from reference TRBV5-1 and TRBJ2-5): KAGVTQTPRYLIKTRGQQVTLSCSPISGHRSVSWYQQTPGQGLQFLFEYFSETQRNKGNFPGRFSGRQFSNSRSEMNVSTLELGDSALYLCASSWVGTGSETQYFGPGTRLLVL.

The chain employs TRBV7-3 and TRBJ2-1; D gene ambiguous. In germline, CDR1 is SGHTA, CDR2 FQGTGA. The V and J ends lost 5 bases and 5 bases respectively, with 13 bases between them. CDR3 length equals 14 residues. This chain's CDR3 is CASSLGTQNNEQFF. In nucleotides, the CDR3 is TGTGCCAGCAGCCTGGGAACCCAAAACAATGAGCAGTTCTTC.

The J gene is TRBJ2-1, the V gene TRBV25-1; D ambiguous. Per germline, CDR1 MGHDK and CDR2 SYGVNS. V was pared by 2 bases and J by 9 bases, with 11 bases between. The CDR3 consists of 13 residues. The DNA of the CDR3 is TGTGCCAGCAGTGAAAACTCTCCGGGTGAGCAGTTCTTC. Translation: CASSENSPGEQFF. The full variable domain, rest sourced from reference TRBV25-1 and TRBJ2-1, is EADIYQTPRYLVIGTGKKITLECSQTMGHDKMYWYQQDPGMELHLIHYSYGVNSTEKGDLSSESTVSRIRTEHFPLTLESARPSHTSQYLCASSENSPGEQFFGPGTRLTVL.

The V and J genes are TRBV23-1 and TRBJ2-3; D may be TRBD1 (6 bases). TRBV23-1 is an ORF, with its function uncertain. The length of the CDR3 is 15 residues. The germline V and J ends were trimmed by 2 bases and 3 bases, with 12 bases remaining between them. CDR3 amino acids: CASSQGPGVTDTQYF. CDR3 bases: TGCGCCAGCAGTCAAGGGCCAGGGGTGACAGATACGCAGTATTTT.

The chain employs TRBV4-3 and TRBJ1-1; possibly TRBD1 for D (5 bases). Trimming took off 0 bases at V and 5 bases at J, with 10 bases between the two ends. This CDR3 region has 14 residues. Germline V gene data show CDR1 as LGHNA and CDR2 as YSLEER. CDR3 bases: TGCGCCAGCAGCCAAGATGCGGGGGGTACTGAAGCTTTCTTT. Translated: CASSQDAGGTEAFF.